This passage covers 7 T cell receptor beta chains from one sample sequenced in a study of cytomegalovirus exposure and HLA in healthy donors. Sequenced by immunoSEQ multiplex PCR; TCRdb stores in-frame clones only, minus some. The sample yields a few hundred thousand clones, approximately 80% seen once. The specimen sequenced was PBMCs. The receptors were sampled from a woman in her 30s in good health and CMV-seropositive.

The V call is TRBV2, the J call TRBJ2-5; D is uncertain. V was cut by 5 bases and J by 2 bases, with 9 bases left in between. Germline loops: CDR1 SNHLY, CDR2 FYNNEI. There are 13 residues in the CDR3. The CDR3 protein is CASSLGIQETQYF. CDR3 sequence (DNA): TGTGCCAGCAGTCTAGGAATTCAAGAGACCCAGTACTTC.

This chain joins TRBV18 and TRBJ2-1, with D maybe TRBD1 (8 bases). The V gene's germline CDR1 is KGHSH and CDR2 LQKENI. V was trimmed by 6 bases and J by 8 bases, leaving 20 bases between them. This CDR3 is 15 amino acids long. CDR3 DNA sequence: TGTGCCAGCTCTCCCCTTGACACAGGGGGGGATGAGCAGTTCTTC. It encodes CASSPLDTGGDEQFF.

CDR3 coding DNA: TGTGCCAGCAGCCCGGGTCCTGGAGGGGAGACCCAGTACTTC. Translating it yields CASSPGPGGETQYF. The chain couples TRBV9 to TRBJ2-5, with D perhaps TRBD2 (6 bases). V was pared by 4 bases and J by 5 bases, with 15 bases between. The CDR3 loop spans 14 amino acids. CDR1 is SGDLS and CDR2 is YYNGEE in the germline V gene. The entire variable domain, with the rest obtained from reference TRBV9 and TRBJ2-5, is as follows: DSGVTQTPKHLITATGQRVTLRCSPRSGDLSVYWYQQSLDQGLQFLIQYYNGEERAKGNILERFSAQQFPDLHSELNLSSLELGDSALYFCASSPGPGGETQYFGPGTRLLVL.

The chain has TRBV5-4 and TRBJ2-1; TRBD2 agrees at 7 bases. The CDR3 is made up of 16 amino acids. Trimming at V came to 0 bases and at J to 0 bases, leaving 3 bases not matched to a gene. Per germline, CDR1 SGHNT and CDR2 YYREEE (reference sequence). CDR3 protein: CASSLDLAASYNEQFF. CDR3 nucleotide sequence: TGTGCCAGCAGCTTGGACCTAGCGGCCTCCTACAATGAGCAGTTCTTC.

The V and J genes are TRBV29-1 and TRBJ2-1, with D maybe TRBD2 (6 bases). The CDR3 has 12 residues. V lost 5 bases to trimming and J lost 3 bases, with 8 bases between them. Germline assignment: CDR1 SQVTM and CDR2 ANQGSEA. CDR3 sequence (DNA): TGCAGCGTTTGGGGGGACTACAATGAGCAGTTCTTC. Translating it yields CSVWGDYNEQFF.

CDR3: CASSPGQGHGYGYTF. The CDR3 DNA reads as TGTGCCAGCAGCCCAGGACAGGGGCACGGCTATGGCTACACCTTC. The rearrangement joins TRBV27 to TRBJ1-2; 9 positions match TRBD1. V was pared by 6 bases and J by 4 bases, with 9 bases of the junction left unmatched. CDR1 is MNHEY, CDR2 SMNVEV, per germline (reference sequence). The CDR3 spans 15 residues.

V is TRBV7-6 and J is TRBJ1-3; D is undetermined. This CDR3 has 13 residues. V dropped 4 bases and J dropped 8 bases, with 12 bases sitting between them. Germline CDR1 is SGHVS and CDR2 is FNYEAQ. The CDR3 sequence is CASSSPQPDTIYF. CDR3 nucleotides: TGTGCCAGCAGCTCTCCCCAACCCGACACCATATATTTT.